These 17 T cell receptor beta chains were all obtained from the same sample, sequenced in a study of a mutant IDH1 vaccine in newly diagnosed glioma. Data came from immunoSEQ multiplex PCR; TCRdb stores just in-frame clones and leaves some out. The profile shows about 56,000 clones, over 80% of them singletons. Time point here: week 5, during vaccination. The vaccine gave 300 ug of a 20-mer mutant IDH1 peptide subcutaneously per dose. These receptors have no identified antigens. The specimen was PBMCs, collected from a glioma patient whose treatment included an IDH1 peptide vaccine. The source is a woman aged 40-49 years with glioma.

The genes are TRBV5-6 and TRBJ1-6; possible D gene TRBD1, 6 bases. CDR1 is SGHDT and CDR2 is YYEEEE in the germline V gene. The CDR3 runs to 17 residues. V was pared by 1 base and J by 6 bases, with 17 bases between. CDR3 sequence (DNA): TGTGCCAGCAGCTTGAGGTCAGGGGCCCACGTTAATTCACCCCTCCACTTT. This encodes CASSLRSGAHVNSPLHF.

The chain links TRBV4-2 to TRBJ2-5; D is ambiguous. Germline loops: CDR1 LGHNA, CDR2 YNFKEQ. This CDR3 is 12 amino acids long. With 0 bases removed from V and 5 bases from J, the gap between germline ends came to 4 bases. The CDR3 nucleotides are TGTGCCAGCAGCCAAGAACGGGAGACCCAGTACTTC. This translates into CASSQERETQYF.

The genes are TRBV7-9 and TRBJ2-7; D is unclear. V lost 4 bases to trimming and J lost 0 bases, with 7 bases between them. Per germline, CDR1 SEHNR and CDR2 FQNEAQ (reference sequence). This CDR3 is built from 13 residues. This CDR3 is CASSSSPSYEQYF. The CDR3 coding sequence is TGTGCCAGCAGCTCCTCGCCCTCCTACGAGCAGTACTTC.

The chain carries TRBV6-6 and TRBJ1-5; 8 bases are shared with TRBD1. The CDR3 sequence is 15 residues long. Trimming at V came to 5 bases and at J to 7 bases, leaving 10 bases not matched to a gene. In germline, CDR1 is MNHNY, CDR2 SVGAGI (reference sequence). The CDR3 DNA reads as TGTGCCAGCAGTCAAGGGGGGACAGGAAAACAGCCCCAGCATTTT. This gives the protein CASSQGGTGKQPQHF.

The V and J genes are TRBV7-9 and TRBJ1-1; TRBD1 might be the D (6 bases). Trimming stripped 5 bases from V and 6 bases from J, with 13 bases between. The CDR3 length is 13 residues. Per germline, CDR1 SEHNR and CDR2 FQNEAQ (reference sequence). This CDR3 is CASSVTQGSEAFF. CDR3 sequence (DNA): TGTGCCAGCAGCGTTACACAGGGCTCTGAAGCTTTCTTT.

Here the CDR3 reads CSVQGGNQPQHF. Here the CDR3 DNA reads TGCAGCGTCCAGGGAGGCAATCAGCCCCAGCATTTT. The rearrangement uses TRBV29-1 and TRBJ1-5; D might be TRBD1 (5 bases). The CDR3 runs to 12 residues. Germline CDR1 SQVTM, CDR2 ANQGSEA. Trimming removed 6 bases at V and 2 bases at J, with 8 bases between.

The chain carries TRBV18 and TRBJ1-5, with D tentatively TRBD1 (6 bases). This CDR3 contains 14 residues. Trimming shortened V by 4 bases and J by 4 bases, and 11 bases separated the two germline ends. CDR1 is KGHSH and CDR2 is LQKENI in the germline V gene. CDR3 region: CASSRDIGNQPQHF. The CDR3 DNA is TGTGCCAGCTCACGGGACATTGGGAATCAGCCCCAGCATTTT.

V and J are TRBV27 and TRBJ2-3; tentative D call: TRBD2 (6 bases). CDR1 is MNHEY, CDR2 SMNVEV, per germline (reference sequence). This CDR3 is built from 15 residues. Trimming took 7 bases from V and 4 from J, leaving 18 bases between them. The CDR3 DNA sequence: TGTGCCAGCACCCGCGGGGCGCGGGATTCAGATACGCAGTATTTT. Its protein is CASTRGARDSDTQYF.

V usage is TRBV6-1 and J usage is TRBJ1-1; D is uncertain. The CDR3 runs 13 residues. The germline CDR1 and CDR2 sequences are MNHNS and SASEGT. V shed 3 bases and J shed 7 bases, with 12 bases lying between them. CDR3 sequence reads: CASSDTPVGEAFF. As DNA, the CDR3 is TGTGCCAGCAGTGATACCCCGGTGGGTGAAGCTTTCTTT.

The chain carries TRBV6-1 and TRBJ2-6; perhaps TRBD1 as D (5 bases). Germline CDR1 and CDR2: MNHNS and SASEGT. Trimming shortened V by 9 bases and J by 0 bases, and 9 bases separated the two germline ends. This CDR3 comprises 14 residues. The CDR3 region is CASQTVSGANVLTF. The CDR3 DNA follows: TGTGCCAGTCAGACAGTCTCTGGGGCCAACGTCCTGACTTTC.

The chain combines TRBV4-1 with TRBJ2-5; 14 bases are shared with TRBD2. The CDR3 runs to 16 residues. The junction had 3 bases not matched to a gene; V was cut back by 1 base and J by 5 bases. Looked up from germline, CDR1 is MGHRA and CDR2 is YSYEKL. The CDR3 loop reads CASSQGLAGGRETQYF. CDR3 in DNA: TGCGCCAGCAGCCAAGGACTAGCGGGAGGGCGGGAGACCCAGTACTTC.

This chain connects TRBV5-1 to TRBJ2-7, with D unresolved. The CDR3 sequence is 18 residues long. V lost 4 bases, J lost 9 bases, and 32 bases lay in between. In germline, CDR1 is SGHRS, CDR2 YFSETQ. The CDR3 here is CASSTQALIQMSTVGQYF. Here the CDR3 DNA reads TGCGCCAGCAGCACGCAGGCCCTGATTCAGATGTCTACCGTAGGGCAGTACTTC.

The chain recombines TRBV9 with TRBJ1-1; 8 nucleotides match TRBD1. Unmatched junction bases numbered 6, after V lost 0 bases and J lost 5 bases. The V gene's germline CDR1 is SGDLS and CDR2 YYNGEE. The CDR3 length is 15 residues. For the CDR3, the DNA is TGTGCCAGCAGCGTAGACGCTACAGGGGGGACTGAAGCTTTCTTT. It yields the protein CASSVDATGGTEAFF.

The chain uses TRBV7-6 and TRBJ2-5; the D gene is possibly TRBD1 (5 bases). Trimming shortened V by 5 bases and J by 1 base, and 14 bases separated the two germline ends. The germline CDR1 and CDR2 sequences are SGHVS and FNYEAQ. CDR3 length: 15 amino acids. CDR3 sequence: CASSPDGQVQETQYF. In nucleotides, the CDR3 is TGTGCCAGCAGCCCGGACGGACAAGTCCAAGAGACCCAGTACTTC.

In nucleotides, the CDR3 is TGTGCCAGCAGCCAGGTGGGAGATACGCAGTATTTT. It encodes CASSQVGDTQYF. The chain links TRBV4-2 to TRBJ2-3, with D uncertain. Germline CDR1 LGHNA, CDR2 YNFKEQ. V was trimmed by 3 bases and J by 5 bases, leaving 6 bases between them. This CDR3 spans 12 amino acids.

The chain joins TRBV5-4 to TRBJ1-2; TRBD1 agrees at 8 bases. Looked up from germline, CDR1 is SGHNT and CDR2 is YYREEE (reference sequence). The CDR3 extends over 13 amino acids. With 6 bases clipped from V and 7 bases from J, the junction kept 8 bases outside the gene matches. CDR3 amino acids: CASTQGARFGYTF. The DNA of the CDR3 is TGTGCCAGCACGCAGGGGGCTCGCTTTGGCTACACCTTC.

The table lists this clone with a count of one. The CDR3 spells CASSFGDPAYEQYF. The CDR3 DNA is TGCGCCAGCAGCTTTGGGGACCCCGCCTACGAGCAGTACTTC. The rearrangement uses TRBV5-1 and TRBJ2-7; D is possibly TRBD1 or TRBD2 (5 bases each). Germline values: CDR1 SGHRS, CDR2 YFSETQ. V was pared by 2 bases and J by 2 bases, with 11 bases between. The length of the CDR3 is 14 residues.